The 25 T cell receptor beta chains reported below all come from one sample, sequenced in a study of human T cells and chemical hapten exposure. Time point given: patch test 1, 2 weeks after DPC sensitization. Treatment of the sample: therapeutic diphenylcyclopropenone sensitization with weekly scalp DPC. TCRdb re-analysed the RACE reads in MiXCR, keeping a single row per CDR3 protein. Of 100,000 to 150,000 distinct CDR3 sequences detected, around 13% appear once; the ten largest clones hold roughly 0.92%. The sequenced sample was whole blood, obtained in connection with sensitization to the hapten diphenylcyclopropenone (DPC). Every receptor here comes from a man between 18 and 29 years old with alopecia areata. Some clones in this sample may be carry-over from other donors' samples.

This clonotype was found a few times. This rearrangement joins TRBV9 to TRBJ1-1; maybe TRBD1 (5 bases). The germline V and J ends were trimmed by 3 bases and 6 bases, with 15 bases remaining between them. CDR1 SGDLS and CDR2 YYNGEE come from the germline V gene. The CDR3 covers 14 residues. CDR3 in amino acids: CASSAGQGGPEAFF. DNA of the CDR3: TGTGCCAGCAGCGCAGGGCAGGGAGGGCCTGAAGCTTTCTTT. Using reference TRBV9 and TRBJ1-1 for the parts outside the CDR3, the full variable domain is DSGVTQTPKHLITATGQRVTLRCSPRSGDLSVYWYQQSLDQGLQFLIQYYNGEERAKGNILERFSAQQFPDLHSELNLSSLELGDSALYFCASSAGQGGPEAFFGQGTRLTVV.

This clonotype was detected a few times. The V gene is TRBV6-5, the J gene TRBJ2-7, with 10 bases that match TRBD1. The CDR3 extends over 16 amino acids. Germline assignment: CDR1 MNHEY and CDR2 SVGAGI. Losses at the gene ends were 4 bases for V and 5 bases for J; bases not matched to a gene: 11. The CDR3 loop reads CASSSNGTGDIHEQYV. The CDR3 DNA is TGTGCCAGCAGTTCAAATGGGACAGGGGATATCCACGAGCAGTACGTC.

The sample holds a few counts of this clonotype. The V gene is TRBV7-8, the J gene TRBJ1-2; 9 positions match TRBD1. With V trimmed by 5 bases and J by 7 bases, 8 bases remained unmatched. The CDR3 contains 14 residues. CDR1 SGHVS and CDR2 FQNEAQ come from the germline V gene. CDR3 in amino acids: CASSGTGSGPGYTF. Written as DNA, the CDR3 is TGTGCCAGCAGCGGGACAGGGTCTGGGCCTGGCTACACCTTC.

J is TRBJ2-3 and V is TRBV27, with D hard to call. CDR3 length: 13 amino acids. CDR1 is MNHEY, CDR2 SMNVEV, per germline (reference sequence). Trimming cost V 6 bases and J 0 bases, with 7 bases left between them. In DNA, the CDR3 is TGTGCCAGCAGCCACTTCAGCACAGATACGCAGTATTTT. This sequence encodes CASSHFSTDTQYF.

This clonotype appeared a few times. This chain joins TRBV6-2 or TRBV6-3 and TRBJ2-5, with 7 bases identical to TRBD1. The V gene end was trimmed by 6 bases and the J gene end by 0 bases; junction bases not matched to a gene: 7. CDR1 and CDR2 from the germline V gene are MNHEY and SVGEGT. This CDR3 spans 15 amino acids. This CDR3 is CASRTGTAYQETQYF. CDR3 bases: TGTGCCAGCAGAACCGGGACAGCGTACCAAGAGACCCAGTACTTC.

V is TRBV7-3 and J is TRBJ2-1; tentatively, D is TRBD2 (7 bases). V lost 4 bases, J lost 5 bases, and 15 bases lay in between. Germline-derived CDR1 and CDR2 are SGHTA and FQGTGA. This CDR3 comprises 15 residues. The CDR3 loop is CASSSSGEGNNEQFF. The CDR3, as DNA: TGTGCCAGCAGCTCTTCAGGGGAGGGAAACAATGAGCAGTTCTTC.

The chain carries TRBV29-1 and TRBJ1-2; D may be TRBD1 (5 bases). Between the trimmed V and J ends, which lost 3 bases and 7 bases, there was a span of 12 bases. This CDR3 is built from 12 residues. The germline V gene encodes CDR1 SQVTM and CDR2 ANQGSEA. Written as DNA, the CDR3 is TGCAGCGTTGACAGGGATGGCTCTGGCTACACCTTC. Its protein is CSVDRDGSGYTF.

The V and J genes are TRBV29-1 and TRBJ1-5, with TRBD1 identical over 7 bases. The junction had 5 bases not matched to a gene; V was cut back by 4 bases and J by 5 bases. The CDR3 is made up of 13 amino acids. Germline-derived CDR1 and CDR2 are SQVTM and ANQGSEA. CDR3 in amino acids: CSVAGGLDQPQHF. DNA for the CDR3: TGCAGCGTTGCAGGGGGACTCGATCAGCCCCAGCATTTT.

V is TRBV5-5 and J is TRBJ2-7; 10 bases align to TRBD1. J gave up 5 bases and V 4 bases, and 3 bases lay outside the gene matches. The CDR3 length is 13 residues. CDR1 is SGHKS, CDR2 YYEKEE, per germline (reference sequence). The CDR3 DNA follows: TGTGCCAGCAGCGGGACAGGGGATCACGAGCAGTACTTC. The encoded protein is CASSGTGDHEQYF.

The V gene is TRBV6-2 or TRBV6-3, the J gene TRBJ2-7, with D hard to call. CDR1 is MNHEY, CDR2 SVGEGT, per germline. The CDR3 covers 13 residues. V shed 2 bases and J shed 3 bases, with 8 bases lying between them. Here the CDR3 DNA reads TGTGCCAGCAGTTACGGTTCAGGCTACGAGCAGTACGTC. This gives the protein CASSYGSGYEQYV.

This clonotype has more than one count but fewer than ten. This chain uses TRBV3-1 with TRBJ1-2; TRBD1 aligns across 10 bases. Per germline, CDR1 LGHDT and CDR2 YNNKEL (reference sequence). CDR3 size: 13 residues. V shed 3 bases, J shed 6 bases, and the junction held 1 base outside the gene matches. CDR3 in amino acids: CASSHGTGDGYTF. CDR3 coding DNA: TGTGCCAGCAGCCATGGGACAGGGGATGGCTACACCTTC. The whole variable domain, filled in from reference TRBV3-1 and TRBJ1-2, reads DTAVSQTPKYLVTQMGNDKSIKCEQNLGHDTMYWYKQDSKKFLKIMFSYNNKELIINETVPNRFSPKSPDKAHLNLHINSLELGDSAVYFCASSHGTGDGYTFGSGTRLTVV.

This clonotype was observed a handful of times. The chain links TRBV12-3 or TRBV12-4 to TRBJ1-6, with 7 nucleotides matching TRBD1. This CDR3 contains 15 residues. With 3 bases clipped from V and 5 bases from J, the junction kept 4 bases outside the gene matches. CDR3 residues: CASSLGTVDNSPLHF. In DNA, the CDR3 is TGTGCCAGCAGTTTGGGGACAGTGGATAATTCACCCCTCCACTTT.

This clonotype occurred a few times. The chain uses TRBV24-1 and TRBJ2-7; perhaps TRBD2 as D (6 bases). CDR1 and CDR2 from the germline V gene are KGHDR and SFDVKD. The CDR3 consists of 13 residues. Trimming cost V 5 bases and J 3 bases, with 10 bases left between them. CDR3 DNA: TGTGCCACCAGTGGCGGGGCCTACTACGAGCAGTACTTC. Its translation is CATSGGAYYEQYF.

This chain links TRBV10-3 with TRBJ2-2; tentative D call: TRBD2 (5 bases). Germline CDR1 is ENHRY and CDR2 is SYGVKD. V lost 8 bases and J lost 5, with 15 bases in between. The CDR3 spans 14 residues. The CDR3 is CAISPRGDTGELFF. The CDR3 DNA sequence: TGTGCCATCTCCCCCCGGGGTGATACCGGGGAGCTGTTTTTT.

This clonotype has a handful of counts. The chain is built from TRBV4-1 and TRBJ2-1; maybe TRBD2 (5 bases). Trimming left V 0 bases short and J 9 bases short, with 12 bases between. CDR1 is MGHRA and CDR2 is YSYEKL in the germline V gene. The CDR3 loop spans 14 amino acids. CDR3 region: CASSQEGAWGEQFF. CDR3 DNA sequence: TGCGCCAGCAGCCAAGAGGGAGCCTGGGGTGAGCAGTTCTTC.

This clonotype was picked up many times. This chain uses TRBV10-3 with TRBJ2-7, with 9 bases aligning to TRBD1. V shed 9 bases and J 2 bases; nucleotides not matched to a gene: 5. The CDR3 is 13 residues long. CDR1 is ENHRY, CDR2 SYGVKD, per germline. Here the CDR3 DNA reads TGTGCCATTGGACAGGGGCAGGCCTACGAGCAGTACGTC. The encoded protein is CAIGQGQAYEQYV.

The J gene is TRBJ1-2, the V gene TRBV6-2 or TRBV6-3, with D tentatively TRBD1 (5 bases). This CDR3 region has 16 residues. Trimming removed 2 bases from V and 3 bases from J, with 16 bases in between. Germline V gene lookup returns CDR1 MNHEY and CDR2 SVGEGT. CDR3 sequence: CASSYRDLPADYGYTF. CDR3 in DNA: TGTGCCAGCAGTTACCGGGACCTCCCAGCGGACTATGGCTACACCTTC.

This clonotype was seen more than once but under ten times. The chain joins TRBV15 to TRBJ2-5; 11 bases map to TRBD1. This CDR3 region has 14 residues. CDR1 and CDR2 (germline): LNHNV, YYDKDF (reference sequence). The ends lost 5 bases at V and 4 bases at J; junction bases unmatched: 3. The CDR3 sequence is CATSADRGRETQYF. DNA for the CDR3: TGTGCCACCAGCGCGGACAGGGGGCGAGAGACCCAGTACTTC.

This clonotype came up a few times. The chain joins TRBV19 to TRBJ1-2; the D is unclear. This CDR3 is 11 amino acids long. The V and J ends lost 4 bases and 7 bases respectively, with 7 bases between them. Germline CDR1 reads LNHDA; CDR2 reads SQIVND (reference sequence). CDR3 coding DNA: TGTGCCAGTAGTACCCCTTCTGGCTACACCTTC. It encodes CASSTPSGYTF.

V gene TRBV7-2 combines with J gene TRBJ1-2; the match to TRBD1 covers 9 bases. The CDR3 is made up of 16 amino acids. V gave up 4 bases and J gave up 1 base; unmatched junction bases: 7. The V gene's germline CDR1 is SGHTA and CDR2 FQGNSA. CDR3 coding DNA: TGTGCCAGCAGCTCCGGACAGGGGAGAGTTAACTATGGCTACACCTTC. Its translation: CASSSGQGRVNYGYTF.

This rearrangement joins TRBV7-3 to TRBJ2-3; D gene unclear. The V end was cut by 0 bases, the J end by 4 bases, with 5 bases between. Per the germline V gene, CDR1 is SGHTA and CDR2 is FQGTGA. CDR3 length: 13 residues. The CDR3 here is CASSLTKSDTQYF. The DNA for the CDR3 is TGTGCCAGCAGCTTAACGAAGTCAGATACGCAGTATTTT. The variable domain in full, with the rest retrieved from reference TRBV7-3 and TRBJ2-3, is GAGVSQTPSNKVTEKGKYVELRCDPISGHTALYWYRQSLGQGPEFLIYFQGTGAADDSGLPNDRFFAVRPEGSVSTLKIQRTERGDSAVYLCASSLTKSDTQYFGPGTRLTVL.

The sample holds many counts of this clonotype. The chain has TRBV4-3 and TRBJ1-4; 9 bases agree with TRBD1. V was clipped by 5 bases and J by 4 bases; unmatched bases: 11. Germline V lookup: CDR1 LGHNA, CDR2 YSLEER. The CDR3 has 17 amino acids. CDR3 in DNA: TGCGCCAGCAGCTACGGACAGGGGAGGTTTCTTAATGAAAAACTGTTTTTT. Translation gives CASSYGQGRFLNEKLFF.

This clonotype was observed a few times. The rearrangement links TRBV7-3 to TRBJ1-6, with unresolved D. Germline loops: CDR1 SGHTA, CDR2 FQGTGA. V gave up 5 bases and J gave up 5 bases, with 10 bases separating them. The CDR3 sequence is 14 residues long. CDR3 sequence reads: CASSRTGNNSPLHF. DNA of the CDR3: TGTGCCAGCAGCCGGACGGGAAATAATTCACCCCTCCACTTT.

In this sample, this clonotype turned up once. The chain has TRBV7-3 and TRBJ1-6; TRBD1 is a possible D gene (6 bases). V gave up 1 base and J gave up 10 bases, with 14 bases separating them. This CDR3 spans 15 amino acids. Germline CDR1 reads SGHTA; CDR2 reads FQGTGA. The CDR3 nucleotides read TGTGCCAGCAGCTTAAATGGGGGGCCAGACTCACCCCTCCACTTT. It codes for CASSLNGGPDSPLHF.

This clonotype was picked up many times. J is TRBJ1-2 and V is TRBV13, with unresolved D. V was shortened by 1 base and J by 4 bases, with 10 bases between the two germline ends. CDR3 length equals 14 residues. Germline V CDR1 and CDR2: PRHDT, FYEKMQ (reference sequence). The CDR3 DNA reads TGTGCCAGCAGCTTAGAGGGCAGGAGCTATGGCTACACCTTC. Translated, it gives CASSLEGRSYGYTF. Full variable domain (outside the CDR3, taken from reference TRBV13 and TRBJ1-2): AAGVIQSPRHLIKEKRETATLKCYPIPRHDTVYWYQQGPGQDPQFLISFYEKMQSDKGSIPDRFSAQQFSDYHSELNMSSLELGDSALYFCASSLEGRSYGYTFGSGTRLTVV.